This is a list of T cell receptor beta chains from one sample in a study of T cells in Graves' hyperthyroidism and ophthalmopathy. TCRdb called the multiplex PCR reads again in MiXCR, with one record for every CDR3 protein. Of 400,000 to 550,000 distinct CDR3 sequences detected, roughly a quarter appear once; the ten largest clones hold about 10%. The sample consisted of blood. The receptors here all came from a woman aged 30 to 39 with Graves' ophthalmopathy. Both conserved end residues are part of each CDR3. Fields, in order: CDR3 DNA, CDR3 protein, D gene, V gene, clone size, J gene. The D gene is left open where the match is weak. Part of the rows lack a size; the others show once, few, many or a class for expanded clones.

cdr3_nt: TGTGCCAGCGGGGACATCAATCAGCCCCAGCATTTT
cdr3_aa: CASGDINQPQHF
d_call: .
v_call: TRBV27
clone_size: .
j_call: TRBJ1-5

cdr3_nt: TGTGCTAGTGGTTTGCACCACAACTATGGCTACACCTTC
cdr3_aa: CASGLHHNYGYTF
d_call: .
v_call: TRBV12-5
clone_size: few
j_call: TRBJ1-2

cdr3_nt: TGTGCCCTGAGATCCATACAGGCGCCTAACACTGAAGCTTTCTTT
cdr3_aa: CALRSIQAPNTEAFF
d_call: .
v_call: TRBV30
clone_size: many
j_call: TRBJ1-1

cdr3_nt: TGTGCCAGCAGCTATACCCTACAAACAGGCACAGATACGCAGTATTTT
cdr3_aa: CASSYTLQTGTDTQYF
d_call: .
v_call: TRBV6-4
clone_size: .
j_call: TRBJ2-3

cdr3_nt: TGTGCCAGCAGTGACGCCGGGACACCAAATTCACCCCTCCACTTT
cdr3_aa: CASSDAGTPNSPLHF
d_call: .
v_call: TRBV6-1
clone_size: .
j_call: TRBJ1-6

cdr3_nt: TGCGCCAGCAGTGAATCCAGGGCTGGAAACACCATATATTTT
cdr3_aa: CASSESRAGNTIYF
d_call: .
v_call: TRBV10-1
clone_size: many
j_call: TRBJ1-3

cdr3_nt: TGTGCCAGCAGTACCGAATGGAACTCTGGGGCCAACGTCCTGACTTTC
cdr3_aa: CASSTEWNSGANVLTF
d_call: .
v_call: TRBV28
clone_size: many
j_call: TRBJ2-6

cdr3_nt: TGTGCCAGCAGCTTGGATTCGGTCGGTTTCTTT
cdr3_aa: CASSLDSVGFF
d_call: .
v_call: TRBV5-5
clone_size: many
j_call: TRBJ1-1

cdr3_nt: TGTGCCAGCAGGGATTACTCCTACGAGCAGTACTTC
cdr3_aa: CASRDYSYEQYF
d_call: .
v_call: TRBV6-2/TRBV6-3
clone_size: once
j_call: TRBJ2-7

cdr3_nt: TGCAGTGCTCTCGGATCCGACACAGATACGCAGTATTTT
cdr3_aa: CSALGSDTDTQYF
d_call: .
v_call: TRBV20-1
clone_size: .
j_call: TRBJ2-3

cdr3_nt: TGTGCCAGCAGTTATTTCTCAACTAAGGTAGGAACTGAAGCTTTCTTT
cdr3_aa: CASSYFSTKVGTEAFF
d_call: .
v_call: TRBV6-5
clone_size: .
j_call: TRBJ1-1

cdr3_nt: TGTGCCAGCAGCCCCAATGTCAGATCCGATGGCTACACCTTC
cdr3_aa: CASSPNVRSDGYTF
d_call: .
v_call: TRBV7-2
clone_size: many
j_call: TRBJ1-2

cdr3_nt: TGTGCCAGCAGCCAGACCCCAGGGAGGGGGACCCAGTACTTC
cdr3_aa: CASSQTPGRGTQYF
d_call: TRBD2
v_call: TRBV28
clone_size: many
j_call: TRBJ2-5

cdr3_nt: TGTGCCAGCAGCAAGCAAGGGGACACTGAAGCTTTCTTT
cdr3_aa: CASSKQGDTEAFF
d_call: .
v_call: TRBV7-3
clone_size: few
j_call: TRBJ1-1

cdr3_nt: TGCAGTGCCCGACAGGGGACCCACTACGAGCAGTACTTC
cdr3_aa: CSARQGTHYEQYF
d_call: TRBD1
v_call: TRBV20-1
clone_size: many
j_call: TRBJ2-7

cdr3_nt: TGTGCCAGCACCACCAGGGTTGGCGCTGAAGCTTTCTTT
cdr3_aa: CASTTRVGAEAFF
d_call: .
v_call: TRBV6-2/TRBV6-3
clone_size: .
j_call: TRBJ1-1

cdr3_nt: TGCGCCAGCAGAGCTAGCGGGAGTTCCCAAGAGACCCAGTACTTC
cdr3_aa: CASRASGSSQETQYF
d_call: TRBD2
v_call: TRBV10-2
clone_size: .
j_call: TRBJ2-5

cdr3_nt: TGTGCCAGCAGCTTTACCACCCTCAGAAACTATGGCTACACCTTC
cdr3_aa: CASSFTTLRNYGYTF
d_call: .
v_call: TRBV7-9
clone_size: many
j_call: TRBJ1-2

cdr3_nt: TGTGCCAGCAGCTTAGTTTCCGGGACAGGGGCTAACTATGGCTACACCTTC
cdr3_aa: CASSLVSGTGANYGYTF
d_call: TRBD1
v_call: TRBV11-2
clone_size: few
j_call: TRBJ1-2

cdr3_nt: TGTGCCAGCAGTCGGACAGGGGGCAATCAGCCCCAGCATTTT
cdr3_aa: CASSRTGGNQPQHF
d_call: TRBD1
v_call: TRBV12-3/TRBV12-4
clone_size: many
j_call: TRBJ1-5

cdr3_nt: TGTGCCAGCGCTTTGACTAGCGGGACCTACGAGCAGTACTTC
cdr3_aa: CASALTSGTYEQYF
d_call: TRBD2
v_call: TRBV12-3/TRBV12-4
clone_size: .
j_call: TRBJ2-7

cdr3_nt: TGTGCCAGCAGTTACCCGGGCAAATATGGCTACACCTTC
cdr3_aa: CASSYPGKYGYTF
d_call: .
v_call: TRBV6-2/TRBV6-3
clone_size: .
j_call: TRBJ1-2

cdr3_nt: TGTGCCAGCAGTATAAGACAGGACGTTCCCTATGGCTACACCTTC
cdr3_aa: CASSIRQDVPYGYTF
d_call: .
v_call: TRBV28
clone_size: many
j_call: TRBJ1-2

cdr3_nt: TGTGCCAGCAGTTACAGTGACAGGCCCCCAGCAGCTTTCTTT
cdr3_aa: CASSYSDRPPAAFF
d_call: .
v_call: TRBV6-2/TRBV6-3
clone_size: .
j_call: TRBJ1-1

cdr3_nt: TGTGCCAGCAGCCCTCGGGACGGCTACGAGCAGTACTTC
cdr3_aa: CASSPRDGYEQYF
d_call: .
v_call: TRBV28
clone_size: many
j_call: TRBJ2-7

cdr3_nt: TGTGCCAGCATCACCTGGGCGGTCACAAAGCCTGGAAACACCATATATTTT
cdr3_aa: CASITWAVTKPGNTIYF
d_call: .
v_call: TRBV6-1
clone_size: .
j_call: TRBJ1-3

cdr3_nt: TGTGCCTGGAGTGTGGGGAATCCTGAAGCTTTCTTT
cdr3_aa: CAWSVGNPEAFF
d_call: .
v_call: TRBV30
clone_size: .
j_call: TRBJ1-1

cdr3_nt: TGTGCCAGCAGTGAAGCGCGACAGAACAATCAGCCCCAGCATTTT
cdr3_aa: CASSEARQNNQPQHF
d_call: .
v_call: TRBV2
clone_size: many
j_call: TRBJ1-5

cdr3_nt: TGCAGCGGAAAACAGGGATACACCGGGGAGCTGTTTTTT
cdr3_aa: CSGKQGYTGELFF
d_call: .
v_call: TRBV29-1
clone_size: many
j_call: TRBJ2-2

cdr3_nt: TGTGCCAGCAGCTTAGGAGGGGTTCTTAGTAATGGCTACACCTTC
cdr3_aa: CASSLGGVLSNGYTF
d_call: .
v_call: TRBV7-8
clone_size: many
j_call: TRBJ1-2

cdr3_nt: TGTGCCAGCAGTGGCGCAGGGGGTGAATACAATGAGCAGTTCTTC
cdr3_aa: CASSGAGGEYNEQFF
d_call: TRBD1
v_call: TRBV2
clone_size: many
j_call: TRBJ2-1

cdr3_nt: TGCGCCAGCAGACTCTCGGGTGCAACTAATGAAAAACTGTTTTTT
cdr3_aa: CASRLSGATNEKLFF
d_call: .
v_call: TRBV5-1
clone_size: many
j_call: TRBJ1-4

cdr3_nt: TGTGCCAGCAGTTATTCATACGAAGCGGAGACCCAGTACTTC
cdr3_aa: CASSYSYEAETQYF
d_call: .
v_call: TRBV6-2/TRBV6-3
clone_size: .
j_call: TRBJ2-5

cdr3_nt: TGTGCCAGCAGCTTAGTGGCTGGGAATAGCAATCAGCCCCAGCATTTT
cdr3_aa: CASSLVAGNSNQPQHF
d_call: .
v_call: TRBV11-2
clone_size: many
j_call: TRBJ1-5

cdr3_nt: TGTGCCAGCAGCGTAGGGACTACCTCGGGGAACACTGAAGCTTTCTTT
cdr3_aa: CASSVGTTSGNTEAFF
d_call: .
v_call: TRBV9
clone_size: .
j_call: TRBJ1-1

cdr3_nt: TGTGCCAGCAGTTACGGACAGTGGACCGAGCAGTACTTC
cdr3_aa: CASSYGQWTEQYF
d_call: .
v_call: TRBV6-5
clone_size: few
j_call: TRBJ2-7

cdr3_nt: TGTGCCAGCAGCCAATATGGGGCAGAAAACACCGGGGAGCTGTTTTTT
cdr3_aa: CASSQYGAENTGELFF
d_call: .
v_call: TRBV14
clone_size: few
j_call: TRBJ2-2

cdr3_nt: TGCACCTATACAGCAAACACTGAAGCTTTCTTT
cdr3_aa: CTYTANTEAFF
d_call: .
v_call: TRBV29-1
clone_size: many
j_call: TRBJ1-1

cdr3_nt: TGTGCCAGCAGCTTAGTAGACGCAGGGGGGCCCCAGCATTTT
cdr3_aa: CASSLVDAGGPQHF
d_call: TRBD1
v_call: TRBV7-9
clone_size: many
j_call: TRBJ1-5

cdr3_nt: TGTGCCAGCAGCAACGGACAGGGGCAGACCCAGTACTTC
cdr3_aa: CASSNGQGQTQYF
d_call: TRBD1
v_call: TRBV6-2/TRBV6-3
clone_size: .
j_call: TRBJ2-5

cdr3_nt: TGTGCCAGCAGCTTATCTGGGGGGCTGAGCCAAGAGACCCAGTACTTC
cdr3_aa: CASSLSGGLSQETQYF
d_call: .
v_call: TRBV7-3
clone_size: .
j_call: TRBJ2-5

cdr3_nt: TGTGCCAGCACCGACGGGGGGGGGCGCACAGAGACCCAGTACTTC
cdr3_aa: CASTDGGGRTETQYF
d_call: TRBD2
v_call: TRBV9
clone_size: few
j_call: TRBJ2-5

cdr3_nt: TGTGCCAGCAGTTTTGCTCGGAGCACTGAAGCTTTCTTT
cdr3_aa: CASSFARSTEAFF
d_call: .
v_call: TRBV28
clone_size: .
j_call: TRBJ1-1

cdr3_nt: TGTGCCAGCAGCCCAGGTCTGCGGGACCCCGGGAGGACCCAGTACTTC
cdr3_aa: CASSPGLRDPGRTQYF
d_call: .
v_call: TRBV7-9
clone_size: few
j_call: TRBJ2-5

cdr3_nt: TGCAGTGCCGAAGGAATGACAGGGGAAGGCTACACCTTC
cdr3_aa: CSAEGMTGEGYTF
d_call: TRBD1
v_call: TRBV20-1
clone_size: .
j_call: TRBJ1-2

cdr3_nt: TGCGCCAGCAGCCAAGGCCGACAGGGGGCGCAGTCTGAAGCTTTCTTT
cdr3_aa: CASSQGRQGAQSEAFF
d_call: TRBD1
v_call: TRBV4-1
clone_size: .
j_call: TRBJ1-1

cdr3_nt: TGTGCCAGCAGCGCTGAGTCCACGATGGGAGAGCTGTTTTTT
cdr3_aa: CASSAESTMGELFF
d_call: .
v_call: TRBV7-2
clone_size: many
j_call: TRBJ2-2

cdr3_nt: TGTGCCAGCAGTGTTGGGGCCAGACACTACGAGCAGTACTTC
cdr3_aa: CASSVGARHYEQYF
d_call: .
v_call: TRBV6-1
clone_size: many
j_call: TRBJ2-7

cdr3_nt: TGTGCCAGCAGTTTTCGGGGCTTACCCACAGATACGCAGTATTTT
cdr3_aa: CASSFRGLPTDTQYF
d_call: .
v_call: TRBV12-3/TRBV12-4
clone_size: many
j_call: TRBJ2-3

cdr3_nt: TGTGCCATCAGTGAAGGTTCTGAACCCTATCAGCCCCAGCATTTT
cdr3_aa: CAISEGSEPYQPQHF
d_call: .
v_call: TRBV10-3
clone_size: few
j_call: TRBJ1-5

cdr3_nt: TGTGCCTGGACCTCGGGGATCCGAAACGAGCAGTACTTC
cdr3_aa: CAWTSGIRNEQYF
d_call: .
v_call: TRBV30
clone_size: few
j_call: TRBJ2-7

cdr3_nt: TGTGCCATCCGGGGGCAGAGCTATGGCTACACCTTC
cdr3_aa: CAIRGQSYGYTF
d_call: .
v_call: TRBV2
clone_size: many
j_call: TRBJ1-2

cdr3_nt: TGTGCCAGCAGCGCGCGACTAGCGGGGGAAGAGACCCAGTACTTC
cdr3_aa: CASSARLAGEETQYF
d_call: TRBD2
v_call: TRBV11-2
clone_size: many
j_call: TRBJ2-5